The entry that follows covers one T cell receptor beta chain sequence. It lacks a known antigen. Nothing much larger sits one base from this clone, and base qualities are not available. The trim is 1 base for V and 1 base for J, with a gap of 10 bases between the germline ends. The CDR3 measures 15 amino acids from cysteine to phenylalanine. The only DNA kept is the CDR3, 45 bases in frame from the first base. For CDR1 and CDR2, the germline V gene lists SGHDN and FVKESK. The collaborating institutions used their own protocols to collect whole blood in K2EDTA tubes. For TCRbeta analysis, collaborators shipped samples in one of three forms: frozen whole blood, isolated PBMCs, or DNA extracted from either of those sample types. This sample was taken from a study of blood T cell repertoires in COVID-19 (dated by TCRdb to about 2020). A note on the overall study: Collaborator samples came from the United States, Italy and Spain and covered acute and convalescent phases of COVID-19. The repertoires were released in a freely available public database intended as a resource for research on the immune response to SARS-CoV-2. Samples came from the ongoing ImmuneRACE study (first 160 participants) plus 1,254 subjects from 6 global collaborators. Deeply sampled blood TCRbeta repertoires from subjects exposed to, actively infected with, or recovered from COVID-19 were included in the dataset. Where available, HLA class I and class II types were taken from metadata supplied by the sample provider and were not determined by assay-based typing. Nearly every sample came with metadata listing a de-identified subject ID, COVID-19 status, age in years and sex. The material from the prospective study consisted of cDNA or gDNA derived from T cells, B-cell-depleted T cells, or PBMCs.

Broad study findings and their caveats: How much clinical and demographic metadata was included differed by source and by participant, and the metadata was provided uncurated.

The immunoSEQ Assay, a bias-controlled multiplex PCR, was used to amplify TCRbeta CDR3 regions from genomic DNA. As for the authors' bioinformatics: Within the assay, amplification of reference gene primers was used to estimate how many nucleated cells each sample contained. To quantify the absolute abundance of each unique TCRbeta CDR3 rearrangement, sequence reads were collapsed and filtered. For each sample, productive Simpson clonality was calculated by taking the square root of Simpson's diversity index across productive rearrangements. TCRdb obtained this table from immuneACCESS and retained in-frame rearrangements with V and J assigned. These tables miss some clones; where compared with another copy, unresolved V genes account for less than half of the shortfall, and the remainder is unexplained. V and J calls and clone size are given by that table; D and trimming were obtained from the DNA. For this sample the table gives fewer than 120,000 clones, of which around nine tenths were detected only once. The biggest ten clones account for approximately 4.8% of the sample.

What was sequenced was peripheral blood. This chain is built from TRBV14 and TRBJ1-1, with a weak D call of TRBD1 (5 bases match). This receptor was taken from a human donor in a cohort sampled during active COVID-19. The CDR3 reads CASSQAGQRNTEAFF. The DNA sequence follows: TGTGCCAGCAGCCAAGCCGGACAAAGGAACACTGAAGCTTTCTTT. Where the CDR3 stops, the reference TRBV14 and TRBJ1-1 genes take over; the full variable domain is EAGVTQFPSHSVIEKGQTVTLRCDPISGHDNLYWYRRVMGKEIKFLLHFVKESKQDESGMPNNRFLAERTGGTYSTLKVQPAELEDSGVYFCASSQAGQRNTEAFFGQGTRLTVV.